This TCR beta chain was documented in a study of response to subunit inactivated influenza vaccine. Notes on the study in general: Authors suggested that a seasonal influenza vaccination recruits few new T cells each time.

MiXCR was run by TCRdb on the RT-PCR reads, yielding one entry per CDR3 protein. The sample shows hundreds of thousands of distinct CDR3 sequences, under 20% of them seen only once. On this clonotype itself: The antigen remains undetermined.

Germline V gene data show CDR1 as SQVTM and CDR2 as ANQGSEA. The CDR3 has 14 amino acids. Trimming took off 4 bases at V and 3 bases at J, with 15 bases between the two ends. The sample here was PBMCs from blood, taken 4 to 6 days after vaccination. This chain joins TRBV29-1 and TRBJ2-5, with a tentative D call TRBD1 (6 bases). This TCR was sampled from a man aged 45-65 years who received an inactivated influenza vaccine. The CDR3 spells CSVVLQGLEETQYF. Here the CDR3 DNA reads TGCAGCGTTGTCCTACAGGGATTGGAAGAGACCCAGTACTTC.